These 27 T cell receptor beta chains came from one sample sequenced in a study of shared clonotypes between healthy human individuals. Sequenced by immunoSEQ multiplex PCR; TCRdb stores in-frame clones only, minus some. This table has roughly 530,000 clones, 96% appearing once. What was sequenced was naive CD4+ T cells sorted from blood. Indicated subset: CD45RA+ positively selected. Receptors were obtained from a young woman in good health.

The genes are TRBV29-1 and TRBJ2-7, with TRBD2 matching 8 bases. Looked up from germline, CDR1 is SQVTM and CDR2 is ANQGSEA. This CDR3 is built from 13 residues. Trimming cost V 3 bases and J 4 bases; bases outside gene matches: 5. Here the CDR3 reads CSVETSAPYEQYF. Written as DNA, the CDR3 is TGCAGCGTTGAGACTAGCGCCCCATACGAGCAGTACTTC.

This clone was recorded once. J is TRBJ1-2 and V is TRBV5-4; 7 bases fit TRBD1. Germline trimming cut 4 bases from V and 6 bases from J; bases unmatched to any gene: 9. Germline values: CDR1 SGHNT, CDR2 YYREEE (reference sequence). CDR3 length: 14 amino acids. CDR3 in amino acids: CASSLGTETNGYTF. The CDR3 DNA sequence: TGTGCCAGCAGCCTGGGGACAGAGACTAATGGCTACACCTTC.

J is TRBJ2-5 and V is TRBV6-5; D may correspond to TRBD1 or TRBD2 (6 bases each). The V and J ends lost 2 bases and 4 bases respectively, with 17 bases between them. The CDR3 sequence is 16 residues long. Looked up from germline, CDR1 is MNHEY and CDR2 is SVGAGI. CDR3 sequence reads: CASSYGRARGLETQYF. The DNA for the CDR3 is TGTGCCAGCAGTTACGGCCGGGCCCGGGGGCTAGAGACCCAGTACTTC.

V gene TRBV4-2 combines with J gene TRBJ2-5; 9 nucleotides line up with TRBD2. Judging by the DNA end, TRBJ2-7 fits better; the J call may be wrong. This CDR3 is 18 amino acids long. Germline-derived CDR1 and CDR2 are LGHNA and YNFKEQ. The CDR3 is CASSQVERLAAGRYEQYF. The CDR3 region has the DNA TGTGCCAGCAGCCAAGTAGAGAGACTAGCGGCGGGGCGGTACGAGCAGTACTTC.

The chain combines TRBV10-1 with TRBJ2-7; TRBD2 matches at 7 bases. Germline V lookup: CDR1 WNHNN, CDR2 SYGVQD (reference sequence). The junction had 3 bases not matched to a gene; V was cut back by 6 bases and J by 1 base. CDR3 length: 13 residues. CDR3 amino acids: CASRAAGSYEQYF. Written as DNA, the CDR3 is TGCGCCAGCAGGGCAGCGGGATCCTACGAGCAGTACTTC.

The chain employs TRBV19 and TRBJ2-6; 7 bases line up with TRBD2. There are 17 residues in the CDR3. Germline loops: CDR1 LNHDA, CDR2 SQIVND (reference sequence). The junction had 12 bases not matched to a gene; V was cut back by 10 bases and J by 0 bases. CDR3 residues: CATGGTGVSSGANVLTF. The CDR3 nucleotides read TGTGCCACCGGGGGGACTGGGGTTAGCTCTGGGGCCAACGTCCTGACTTTC.

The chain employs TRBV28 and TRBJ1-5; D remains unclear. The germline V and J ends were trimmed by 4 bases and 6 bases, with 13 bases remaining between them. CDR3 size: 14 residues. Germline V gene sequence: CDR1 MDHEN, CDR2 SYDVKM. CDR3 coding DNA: TGTGCCAGCAGTTCCCCGACGGGCGGTCAGCCCCAGCATTTT. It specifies CASSSPTGGQPQHF. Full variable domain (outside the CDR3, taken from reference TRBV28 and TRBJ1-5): DVKVTQSSRYLVKRTGEKVFLECVQDMDHENMFWYRQDPGLGLRLIYFSYDVKMKEKGDIPEGYSVSREKKERFSLILESASTNQTSMYLCASSSPTGGQPQHFGDGTRLSIL.

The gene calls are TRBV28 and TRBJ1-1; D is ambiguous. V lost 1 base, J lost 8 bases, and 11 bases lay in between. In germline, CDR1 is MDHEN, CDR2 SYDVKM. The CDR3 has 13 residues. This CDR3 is CASSLSTPAEAFF. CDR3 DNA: TGTGCCAGCAGTTTATCGACCCCGGCAGAAGCTTTCTTT.

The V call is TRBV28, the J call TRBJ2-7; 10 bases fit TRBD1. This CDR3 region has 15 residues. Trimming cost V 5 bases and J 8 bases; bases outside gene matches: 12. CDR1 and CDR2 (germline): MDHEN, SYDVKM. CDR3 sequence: CASSPSGTGARKQYF. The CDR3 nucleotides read TGTGCCAGCAGTCCCTCCGGGACAGGGGCCCGCAAGCAGTACTTC. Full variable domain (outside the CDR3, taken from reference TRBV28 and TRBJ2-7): DVKVTQSSRYLVKRTGEKVFLECVQDMDHENMFWYRQDPGLGLRLIYFSYDVKMKEKGDIPEGYSVSREKKERFSLILESASTNQTSMYLCASSPSGTGARKQYFGPGTRLTVT.

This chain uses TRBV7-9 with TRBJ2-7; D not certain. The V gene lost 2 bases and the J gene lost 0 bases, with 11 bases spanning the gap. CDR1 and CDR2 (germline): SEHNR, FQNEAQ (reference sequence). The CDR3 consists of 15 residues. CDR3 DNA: TGTGCCAGCAGCTTACAGGAATTAAGCTCCTACGAGCAGTACTTC. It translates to CASSLQELSSYEQYF.

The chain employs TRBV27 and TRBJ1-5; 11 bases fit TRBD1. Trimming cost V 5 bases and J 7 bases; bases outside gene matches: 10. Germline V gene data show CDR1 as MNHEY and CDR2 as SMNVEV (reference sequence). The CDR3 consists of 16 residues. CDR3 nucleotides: TGTGCCAGCAGTCCCATACTGGGACAGGGGGACCAGCCCCAGCATTTT. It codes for CASSPILGQGDQPQHF.

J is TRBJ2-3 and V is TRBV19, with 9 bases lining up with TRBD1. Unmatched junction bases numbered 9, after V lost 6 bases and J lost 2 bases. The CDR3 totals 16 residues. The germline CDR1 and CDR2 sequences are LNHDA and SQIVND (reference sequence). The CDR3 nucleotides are TGTGCCAGTAGAGGGTCCGGGACAGGGACCACAGATACGCAGTATTTT. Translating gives CASRGSGTGTTDTQYF.

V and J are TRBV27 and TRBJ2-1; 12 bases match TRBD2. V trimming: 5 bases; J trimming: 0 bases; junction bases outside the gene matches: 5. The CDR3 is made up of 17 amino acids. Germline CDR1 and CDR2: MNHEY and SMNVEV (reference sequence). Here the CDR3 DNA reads TGTGCCAGCAGTACCCGGACTAGCGGGAACTCCTACAATGAGCAGTTCTTC. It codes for CASSTRTSGNSYNEQFF.

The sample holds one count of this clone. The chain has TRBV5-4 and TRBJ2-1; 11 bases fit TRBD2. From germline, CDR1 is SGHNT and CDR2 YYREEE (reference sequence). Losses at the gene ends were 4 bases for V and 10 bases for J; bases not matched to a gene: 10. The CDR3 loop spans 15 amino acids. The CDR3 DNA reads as TGTGCCAGCAGCGGACTAGCGGGCATGATTGGGGAGCAGTTCTTC. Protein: CASSGLAGMIGEQFF.

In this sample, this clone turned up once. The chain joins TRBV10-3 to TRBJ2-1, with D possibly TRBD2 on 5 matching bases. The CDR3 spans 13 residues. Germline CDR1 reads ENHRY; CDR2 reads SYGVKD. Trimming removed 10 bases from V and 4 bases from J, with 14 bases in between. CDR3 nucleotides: TGTGCCACGAGGGAAGGATCATACAATGAGCAGTTCTTC. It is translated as CATREGSYNEQFF.

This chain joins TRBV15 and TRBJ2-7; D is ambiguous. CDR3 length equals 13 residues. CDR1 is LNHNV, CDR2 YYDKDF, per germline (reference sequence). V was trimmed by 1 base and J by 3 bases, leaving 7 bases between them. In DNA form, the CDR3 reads TGTGCCACCAGCAGAGGTCGAGGCTACGAGCAGTACTTC. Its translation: CATSRGRGYEQYF.

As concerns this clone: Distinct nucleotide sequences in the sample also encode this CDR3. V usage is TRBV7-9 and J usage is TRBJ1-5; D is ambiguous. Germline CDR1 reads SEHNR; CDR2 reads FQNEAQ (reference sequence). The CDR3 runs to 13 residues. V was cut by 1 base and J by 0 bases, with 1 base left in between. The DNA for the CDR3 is TGTGCCAGCAGCTTAGATAGCAATCAGCCCCAGCATTTT. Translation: CASSLDSNQPQHF.

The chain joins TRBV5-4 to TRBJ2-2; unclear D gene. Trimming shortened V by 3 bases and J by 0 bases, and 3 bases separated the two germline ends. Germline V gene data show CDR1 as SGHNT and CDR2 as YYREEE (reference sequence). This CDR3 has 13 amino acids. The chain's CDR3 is CASSSSNTGELFF. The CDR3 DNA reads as TGTGCCAGCAGCTCGTCGAACACCGGGGAGCTGTTTTTT.

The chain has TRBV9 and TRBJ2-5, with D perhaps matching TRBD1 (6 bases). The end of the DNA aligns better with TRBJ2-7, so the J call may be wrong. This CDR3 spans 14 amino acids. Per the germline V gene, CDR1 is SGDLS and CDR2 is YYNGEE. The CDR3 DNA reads TGTGCCAGCAGCCAAGGACAGAGATCCTACGAGCAGTACTTC. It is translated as CASSQGQRSYEQYF.

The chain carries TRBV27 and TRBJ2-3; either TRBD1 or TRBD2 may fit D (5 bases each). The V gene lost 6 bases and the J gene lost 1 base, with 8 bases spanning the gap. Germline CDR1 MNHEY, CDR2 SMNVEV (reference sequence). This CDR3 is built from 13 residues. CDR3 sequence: CASRRDGTDTQYF. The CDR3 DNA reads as TGTGCCAGCAGAAGGGACGGCACAGATACGCAGTATTTT.

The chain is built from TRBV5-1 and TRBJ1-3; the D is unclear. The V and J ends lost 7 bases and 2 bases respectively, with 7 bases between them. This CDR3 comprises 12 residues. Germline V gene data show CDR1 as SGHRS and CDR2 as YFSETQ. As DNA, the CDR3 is TGCGCCAGCGGGGAAGCTGGAAACACCATATATTTT. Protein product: CASGEAGNTIYF.

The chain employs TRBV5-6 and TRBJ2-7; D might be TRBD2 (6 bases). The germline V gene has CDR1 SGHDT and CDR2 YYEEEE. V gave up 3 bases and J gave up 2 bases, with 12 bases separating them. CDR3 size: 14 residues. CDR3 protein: CASSSGLGAYEQYF. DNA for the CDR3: TGTGCCAGCAGCTCGGGACTGGGAGCCTACGAGCAGTACTTC.

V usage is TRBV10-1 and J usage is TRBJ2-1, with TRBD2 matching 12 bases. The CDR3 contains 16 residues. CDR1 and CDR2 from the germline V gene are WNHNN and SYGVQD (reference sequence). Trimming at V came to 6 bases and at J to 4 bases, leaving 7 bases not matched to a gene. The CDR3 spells CASSRAGTSGYNEQFF. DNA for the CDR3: TGCGCCAGCAGCCGAGCCGGGACTAGCGGGTACAATGAGCAGTTCTTC.

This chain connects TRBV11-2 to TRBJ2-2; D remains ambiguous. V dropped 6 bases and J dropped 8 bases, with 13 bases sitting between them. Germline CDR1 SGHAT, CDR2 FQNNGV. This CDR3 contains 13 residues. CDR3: CASSTPGVGELFF. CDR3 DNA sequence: TGTGCCAGCAGTACCCCCGGTGTGGGGGAGCTGTTTTTT.

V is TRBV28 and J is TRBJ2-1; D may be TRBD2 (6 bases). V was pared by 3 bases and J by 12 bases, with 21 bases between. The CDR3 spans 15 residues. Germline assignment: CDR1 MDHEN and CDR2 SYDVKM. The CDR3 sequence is CASSFMGTGELGQFF. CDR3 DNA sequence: TGTGCCAGCAGTTTCATGGGAACGGGGGAACTTGGGCAGTTCTTC.

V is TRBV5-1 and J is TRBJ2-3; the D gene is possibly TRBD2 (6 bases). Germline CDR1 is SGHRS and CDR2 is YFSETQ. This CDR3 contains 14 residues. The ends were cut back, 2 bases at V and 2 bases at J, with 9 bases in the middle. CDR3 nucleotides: TGCGCCAGCAGCTTCGGCGGGGCCACAGATACGCAGTATTTT. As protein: CASSFGGATDTQYF. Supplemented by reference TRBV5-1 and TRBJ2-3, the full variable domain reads KAGVTQTPRYLIKTRGQQVTLSCSPISGHRSVSWYQQTPGQGLQFLFEYFSETQRNKGNFPGRFSGRQFSNSRSEMNVSTLELGDSALYLCASSFGGATDTQYFGPGTRLTVL.

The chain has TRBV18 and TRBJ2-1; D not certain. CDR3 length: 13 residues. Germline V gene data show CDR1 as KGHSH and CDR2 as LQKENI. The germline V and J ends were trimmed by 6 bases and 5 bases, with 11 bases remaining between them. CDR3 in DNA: TGTGCCAGCTCGCAAGGACGTGACAATGAGCAGTTCTTC. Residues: CASSQGRDNEQFF.